The sequence of this TCR beta chain was determined in a study of T cell repertoires in cytomegalovirus infection. The overall study: Alongside well-studied HLA-B-restricted CMV epitopes, recently identified HLA-C-restricted CMV epitopes were also used. Overall study findings and caveats: The response measured ex vivo was dominated by TCR beta clonotypes (HLA-C-restricted and CMV-specific).

Using its own MiXCR run on the reads, TCRdb lists one record per CDR3 protein. The table has approximately 770,000 distinct CDR3 sequences, about 27% seen once. With 2 bases clipped from V and 7 bases from J, the junction kept 13 bases outside the gene matches. Germline lookup yields CDR1 MNHEY and CDR2 SVGAGI. The CDR3 extends over 17 amino acids. This clonotype was observed a handful of times. The antigen is unknown. The chain has TRBV6-5 and TRBJ2-1; TRBD1 matches at 8 bases. This clonotype originated in a human donor in good health (CMV status not recorded). Some clones in this sample may be carry-over from other donors' samples. The sequences come from cultured CD8+ T cells from PBMCs, collected from culture after CMV antigen stimulation. CDR3 DNA sequence: TGTGCCAGCAGTTACGGGGTGGCGGCAGGGGGCTTTAATGAGCAGTTCTTC. This sequence encodes CASSYGVAAGGFNEQFF.